This T cell receptor beta chain was found in a study of blood T cell repertoires in COVID-19. Study background: PBMCs, B-cell-depleted T cells, or T cells were the source of the cDNA or gDNA that made up the material.

Trimming left V 4 bases short and J 3 bases short, with 16 bases between. The CDR3 totals 16 residues. Germline-derived CDR1 and CDR2 are MNHEY and SVGAGI. Per the original data handling: By means of reference gene primer amplification, nucleated cell counts were estimated. Method: immunoSEQ multiplex PCR; TCRdb's copy keeps in-frame clones and lacks some. The V and J calls and the clone size are those of that table, but D and trimming were determined from the DNA. The sample carries 150,000 or so clones, about 83% recorded once. A Seattle source enrolled patients during active infection and followed them longitudinally.

This sequence joins TRBV6-5 and TRBJ1-3, with D uncertain. The TCR comes from a woman aged 60-75 years with COVID-19, enrolled during active disease. Sequencing was done on a sample of peripheral blood. The CDR3 DNA sequence: TGTGCCAGCAGTTCCCGGGGATGGCTAAGTGGAAACACCATATATTTT. Its protein product is CASSSRGWLSGNTIYF.